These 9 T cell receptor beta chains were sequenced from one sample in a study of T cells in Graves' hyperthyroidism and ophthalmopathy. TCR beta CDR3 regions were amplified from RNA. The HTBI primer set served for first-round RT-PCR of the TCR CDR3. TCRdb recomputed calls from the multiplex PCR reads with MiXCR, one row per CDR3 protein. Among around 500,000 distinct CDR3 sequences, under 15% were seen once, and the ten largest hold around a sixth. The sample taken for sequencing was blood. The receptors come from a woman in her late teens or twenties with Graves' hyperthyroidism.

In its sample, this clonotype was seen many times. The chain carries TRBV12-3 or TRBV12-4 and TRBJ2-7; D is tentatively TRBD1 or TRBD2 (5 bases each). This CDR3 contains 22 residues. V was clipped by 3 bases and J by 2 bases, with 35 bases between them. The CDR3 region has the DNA TGTGCCAGCAGTTTCGCCCCTGTAGTTGTAGGCGAGGGGTCCAAGGGGCCCTACGAGCAGTACTTC. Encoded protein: CASSFAPVVVGEGSKGPYEQYF.

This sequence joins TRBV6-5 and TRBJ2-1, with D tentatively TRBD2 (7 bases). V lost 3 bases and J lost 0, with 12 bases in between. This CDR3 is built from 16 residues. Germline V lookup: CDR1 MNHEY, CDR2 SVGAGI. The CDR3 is CASSYGGGGSYNEQFF. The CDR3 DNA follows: TGTGCCAGCAGTTATGGGGGCGGGGGCTCCTACAATGAGCAGTTCTTC.

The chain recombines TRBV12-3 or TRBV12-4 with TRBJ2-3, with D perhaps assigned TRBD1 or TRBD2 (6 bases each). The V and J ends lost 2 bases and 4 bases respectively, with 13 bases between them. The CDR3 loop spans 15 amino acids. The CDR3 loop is CASSLFPRGADTQYF. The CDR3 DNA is TGTGCCAGCAGTTTATTCCCGAGGGGGGCAGATACGCAGTATTTT.

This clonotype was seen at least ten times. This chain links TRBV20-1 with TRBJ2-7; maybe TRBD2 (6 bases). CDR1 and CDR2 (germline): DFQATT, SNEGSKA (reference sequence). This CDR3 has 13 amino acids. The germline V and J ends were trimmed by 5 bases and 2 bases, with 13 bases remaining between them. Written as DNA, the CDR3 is TGCAGTGCTCTCGGGACTTTAACCTACGAGCAGTACGTC. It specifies CSALGTLTYEQYV.

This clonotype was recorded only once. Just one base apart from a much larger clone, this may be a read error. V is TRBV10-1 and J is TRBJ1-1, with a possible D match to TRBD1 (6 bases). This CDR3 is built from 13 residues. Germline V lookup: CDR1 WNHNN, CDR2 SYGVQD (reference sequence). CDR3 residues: CATSEGGPRQAFF. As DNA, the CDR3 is TGCGCCACCAGTGAAGGGGGTCCTCGCCAAGCTTTCTTT.

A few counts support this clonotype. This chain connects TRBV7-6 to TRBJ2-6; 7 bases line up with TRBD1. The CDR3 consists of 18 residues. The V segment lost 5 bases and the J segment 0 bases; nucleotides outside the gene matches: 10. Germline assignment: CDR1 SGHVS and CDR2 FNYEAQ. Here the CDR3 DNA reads TGTGCCAGCAGCCATCACCCGGGACAGCTCTCTGGGGCCAACGTCCTGACTTTC. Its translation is CASSHHPGQLSGANVLTF.

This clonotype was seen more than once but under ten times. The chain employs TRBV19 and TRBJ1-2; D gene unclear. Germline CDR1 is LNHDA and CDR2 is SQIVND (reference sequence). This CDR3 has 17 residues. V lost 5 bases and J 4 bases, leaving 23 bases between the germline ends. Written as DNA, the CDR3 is TGTGCCAGTAGTCCAAGGGATTCAGTCGGCCTGAGCTATGGCTACACCTTC. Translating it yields CASSPRDSVGLSYGYTF.

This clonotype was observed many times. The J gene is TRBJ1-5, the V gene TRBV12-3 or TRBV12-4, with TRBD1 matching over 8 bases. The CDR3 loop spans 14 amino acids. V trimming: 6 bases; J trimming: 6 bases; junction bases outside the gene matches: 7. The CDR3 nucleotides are TGTGCCAGCAGCCCCGGACAGGGTGGTCAGCCCCAGCATTTT. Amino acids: CASSPGQGGQPQHF.

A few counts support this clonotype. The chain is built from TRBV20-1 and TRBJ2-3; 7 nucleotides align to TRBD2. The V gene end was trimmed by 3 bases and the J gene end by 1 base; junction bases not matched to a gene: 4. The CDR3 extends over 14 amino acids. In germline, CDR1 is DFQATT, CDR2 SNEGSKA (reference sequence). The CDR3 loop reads CSASFREGTDTQYF. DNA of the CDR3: TGCAGTGCTAGCTTCCGGGAGGGCACAGATACGCAGTATTTT.